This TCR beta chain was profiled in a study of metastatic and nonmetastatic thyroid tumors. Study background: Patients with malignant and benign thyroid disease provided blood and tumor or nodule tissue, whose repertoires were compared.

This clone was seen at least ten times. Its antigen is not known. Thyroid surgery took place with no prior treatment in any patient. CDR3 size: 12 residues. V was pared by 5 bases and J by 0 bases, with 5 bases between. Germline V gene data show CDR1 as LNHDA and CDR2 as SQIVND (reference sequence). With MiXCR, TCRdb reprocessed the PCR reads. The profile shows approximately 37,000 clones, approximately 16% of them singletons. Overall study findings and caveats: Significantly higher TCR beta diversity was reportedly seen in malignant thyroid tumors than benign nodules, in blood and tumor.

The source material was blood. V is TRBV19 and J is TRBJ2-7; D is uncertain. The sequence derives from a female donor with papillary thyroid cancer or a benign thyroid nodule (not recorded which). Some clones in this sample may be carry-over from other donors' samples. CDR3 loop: CASSQSSYEQYF. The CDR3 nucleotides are TGTGCCAGTAGTCAAAGCTCCTACGAGCAGTACTTC.